This TCR beta chain emerged from a study of cytomegalovirus exposure and HLA in healthy donors. The PCR contained 60 Vbeta and 13 Jbeta primers. TCRdb keeps only in-frame clones here, not all; method: immunoSEQ multiplex PCR. Of 160,000 or so clones listed, 84% are singletons. This CDR3 comprises 18 residues. Germline lookup yields CDR1 SNHLY and CDR2 FYNNEI. V was clipped by 2 bases and J by 4 bases; unmatched bases: 6. The gene calls are TRBV2 and TRBJ2-1; 15 bases fit TRBD2. The TCR was taken from a man aged 25 to 40 in good health and CMV-seronegative. The sequenced material came from PBMCs. CDR3 DNA sequence: TGTGCCAGCAGTGAAAGGGGACTAGCGGGAGGCCTATACAATGAGCAGTTCTTC. Translated: CASSERGLAGGLYNEQFF.